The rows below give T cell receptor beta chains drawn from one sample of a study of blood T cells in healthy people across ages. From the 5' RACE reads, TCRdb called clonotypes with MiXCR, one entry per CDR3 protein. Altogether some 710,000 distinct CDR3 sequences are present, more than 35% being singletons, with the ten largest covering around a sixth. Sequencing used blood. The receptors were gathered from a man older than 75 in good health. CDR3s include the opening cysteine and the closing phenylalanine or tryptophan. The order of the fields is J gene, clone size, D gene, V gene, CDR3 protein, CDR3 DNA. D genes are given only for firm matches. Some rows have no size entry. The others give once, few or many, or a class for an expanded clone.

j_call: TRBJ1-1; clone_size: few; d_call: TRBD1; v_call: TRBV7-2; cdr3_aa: CASSPQGARGTEAFF; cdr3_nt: TGTGCCAGCAGCCCACAGGGGGCGCGGGGGACTGAAGCTTTCTTT
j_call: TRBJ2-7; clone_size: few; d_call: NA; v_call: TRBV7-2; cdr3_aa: CASSLLAAGSYEQYF; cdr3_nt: TGTGCCAGCAGCTTGTTGGCGGCAGGGAGCTACGAGCAGTACTTC
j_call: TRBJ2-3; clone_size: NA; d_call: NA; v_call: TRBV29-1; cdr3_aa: CSVDIGGADTQYF; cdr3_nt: TGCAGCGTTGATATAGGGGGGGCCGATACGCAGTATTTT
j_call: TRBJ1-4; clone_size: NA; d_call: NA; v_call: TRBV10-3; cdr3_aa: CAISGTPGPNEKLFF; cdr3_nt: TGTGCCATCAGTGGGACACCGGGCCCTAATGAAAAACTGTTTTTT
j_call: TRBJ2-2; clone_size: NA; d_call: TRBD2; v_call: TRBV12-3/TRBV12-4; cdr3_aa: CASSPIGASGSGGTGELFF; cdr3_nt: TGTGCCAGCAGCCCAATTGGGGCTAGCGGGAGCGGTGGTACCGGGGAGCTGTTTTTT
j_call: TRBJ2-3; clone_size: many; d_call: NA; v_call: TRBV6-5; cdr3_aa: CASRRTGTDTQYF; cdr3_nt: TGTGCCAGCAGAAGGACAGGCACAGATACGCAGTATTTT
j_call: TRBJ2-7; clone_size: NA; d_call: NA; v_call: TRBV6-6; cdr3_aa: CASSYSILGSGEQYF; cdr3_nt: TGTGCCAGCAGTTACTCGATTTTGGGATCCGGTGAGCAGTACTTC
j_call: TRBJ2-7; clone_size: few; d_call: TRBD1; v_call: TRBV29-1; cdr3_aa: CSVRDSPYEQYF; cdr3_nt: TGCAGCGTTCGGGACAGTCCCTACGAGCAGTACTTC
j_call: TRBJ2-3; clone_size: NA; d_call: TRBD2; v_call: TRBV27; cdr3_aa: CASSLRLAGSPDTQYF; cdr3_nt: TGTGCCAGCAGTTTACGGCTAGCGGGAAGCCCAGATACGCAGTATTTT
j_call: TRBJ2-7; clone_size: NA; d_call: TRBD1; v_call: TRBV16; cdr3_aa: CASSLFSKVTGRYEQYF; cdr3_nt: TGTGCCAGCAGCCTATTTAGTAAGGTGACAGGGCGCTACGAGCAGTACTTC
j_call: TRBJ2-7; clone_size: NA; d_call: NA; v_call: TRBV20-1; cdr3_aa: CSALGDNSYEQYF; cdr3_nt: TGCAGTGCCCTAGGGGACAACTCCTACGAGCAGTACTTC
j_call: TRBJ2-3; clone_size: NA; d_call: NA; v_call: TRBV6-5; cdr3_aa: CAGSYAGASTDTQYF; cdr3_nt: TGTGCCGGCAGTTACGCAGGGGCTAGCACAGATACGCAGTATTTT
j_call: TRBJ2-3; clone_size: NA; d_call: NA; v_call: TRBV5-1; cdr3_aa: CASSPGESTDTQYF; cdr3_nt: TGCGCCAGCAGCCCCGGGGAAAGCACAGATACGCAGTATTTT
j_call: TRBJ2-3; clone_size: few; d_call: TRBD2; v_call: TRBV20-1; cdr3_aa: CSARELALDTQYF; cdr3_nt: TGCAGTGCTAGAGAACTAGCGTTAGATACGCAGTATTTT
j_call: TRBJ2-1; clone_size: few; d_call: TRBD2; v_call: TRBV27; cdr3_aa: CASSLPGTSGRNEQFF; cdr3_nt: TGTGCCAGCAGTTTACCCGGGACTAGCGGGAGAAATGAGCAGTTCTTC
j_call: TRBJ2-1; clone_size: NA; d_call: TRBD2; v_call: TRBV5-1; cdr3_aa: CASSLSGTSGTLLGNEQFF; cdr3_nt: TGCGCCAGCAGCTTGAGTGGGACTAGCGGGACCCTCCTAGGGAATGAGCAGTTCTTC
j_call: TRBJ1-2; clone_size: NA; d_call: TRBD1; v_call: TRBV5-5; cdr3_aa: CASSPQRGQGGYGYTF; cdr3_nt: TGTGCCAGCAGCCCCCAGAGGGGGCAGGGGGGCTATGGCTACACCTTC
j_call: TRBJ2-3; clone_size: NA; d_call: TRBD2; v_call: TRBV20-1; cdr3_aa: CSARDPSGNTDTQYF; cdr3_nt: TGCAGTGCTAGAGATCCTAGCGGGAACACAGATACGCAGTATTTT
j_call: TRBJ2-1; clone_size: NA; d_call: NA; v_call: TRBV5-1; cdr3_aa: CASSLVGADEINEQFF; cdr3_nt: TGCGCCAGCAGCCTGGTAGGGGCCGATGAGATTAATGAGCAGTTCTTC
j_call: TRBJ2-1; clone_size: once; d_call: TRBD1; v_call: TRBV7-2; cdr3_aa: CASSKPGQGSETQFF; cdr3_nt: TGTGCCAGCAGCAAACCGGGACAGGGAAGTGAGACCCAGTTCTTC
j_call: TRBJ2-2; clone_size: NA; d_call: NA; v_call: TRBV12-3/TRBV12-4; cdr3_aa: CASQAGGRANTGELFF; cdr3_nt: TGTGCCAGCCAGGCAGGCGGTAGGGCCAACACCGGGGAGCTGTTTTTT
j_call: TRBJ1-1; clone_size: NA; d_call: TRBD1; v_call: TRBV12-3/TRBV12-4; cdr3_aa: CASKPRQGRNTEAFF; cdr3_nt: TGTGCCAGCAAGCCTAGACAGGGAAGGAACACTGAAGCTTTCTTT
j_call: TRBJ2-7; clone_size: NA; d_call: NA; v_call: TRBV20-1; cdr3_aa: CSAREILQGSYEQYF; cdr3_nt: TGCAGTGCTAGAGAAATACTCCAGGGTTCCTACGAGCAGTACTTC
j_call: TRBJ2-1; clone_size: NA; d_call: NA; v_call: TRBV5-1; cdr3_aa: CASSSGSESYNEQFF; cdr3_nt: TGCGCCAGCAGTTCGGGGAGCGAATCTTACAATGAGCAGTTCTTC
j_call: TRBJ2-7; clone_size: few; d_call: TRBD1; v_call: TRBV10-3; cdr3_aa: CAIRGTETYEQYF; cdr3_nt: TGTGCCATCAGGGGGACAGAGACCTACGAGCAGTACTTC